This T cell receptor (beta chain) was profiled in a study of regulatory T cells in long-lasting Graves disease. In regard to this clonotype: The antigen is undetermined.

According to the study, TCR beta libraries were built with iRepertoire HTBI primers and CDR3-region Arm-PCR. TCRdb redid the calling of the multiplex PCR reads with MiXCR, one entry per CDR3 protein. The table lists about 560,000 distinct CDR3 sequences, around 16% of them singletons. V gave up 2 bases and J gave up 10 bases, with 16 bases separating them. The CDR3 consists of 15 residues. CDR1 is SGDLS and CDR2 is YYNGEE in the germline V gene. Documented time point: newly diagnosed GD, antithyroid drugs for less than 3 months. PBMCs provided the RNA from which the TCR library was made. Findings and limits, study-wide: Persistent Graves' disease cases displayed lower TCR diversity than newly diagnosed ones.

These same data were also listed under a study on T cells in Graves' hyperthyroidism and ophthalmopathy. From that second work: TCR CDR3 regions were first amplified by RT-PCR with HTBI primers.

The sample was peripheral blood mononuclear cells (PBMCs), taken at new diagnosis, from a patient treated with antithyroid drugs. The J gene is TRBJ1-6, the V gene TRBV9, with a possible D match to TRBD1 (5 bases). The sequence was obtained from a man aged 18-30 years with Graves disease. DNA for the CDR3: TGTGCCAGCAGCGTTGGAGGTCAGGGCCAATCACCCCTCCACTTT. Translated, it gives CASSVGGQGQSPLHF.